Listed here are 24 T cell receptor beta chains from one sample, sequenced in a study of blood T cell repertoires in COVID-19. Method: immunoSEQ multiplex PCR; TCRdb's copy keeps in-frame clones and lacks some. The table records approximately 300,000 clones, around 85% of them present only once. Material for sequencing was peripheral blood. These receptors were obtained from a human donor with COVID-19, enrolled during active disease. The donor label of this sample is uncertain.

The V call is TRBV19, the J call TRBJ2-1, with 9 bases fitting TRBD1. This CDR3 comprises 14 residues. Germline CDR1 and CDR2: LNHDA and SQIVND (reference sequence). V lost 5 bases and J lost 6; bases outside the gene matches: 5. The CDR3 DNA follows: TGTGCCAGTAGTCCGGGACAGGGTGTCAATGAGCAGTTCTTC. This gives the protein CASSPGQGVNEQFF.

The gene calls are TRBV30 and TRBJ1-4; unclear D gene. Trimming left V 4 bases short and J 4 bases short, with 10 bases between. Germline CDR1 is GTSNPN and CDR2 is SVGIG (reference sequence). The length of the CDR3 is 13 residues. In DNA, the CDR3 is TGTGCCTGGAACCGCCAGGTTAATGAAAAACTGTTTTTT. Its translation is CAWNRQVNEKLFF.

The chain employs TRBV19 and TRBJ2-1; 13 bases match TRBD2. CDR3 length equals 13 residues. Trimming removed 11 bases from V and 14 bases from J; junction bases left unmatched: 12. Germline values: CDR1 LNHDA, CDR2 SQIVND (reference sequence). This chain's CDR3 is CASIGTSGALKFF. In DNA form, the CDR3 reads TGTGCCTCGATCGGGACTAGCGGGGCCCTCAAGTTCTTC.

The chain has TRBV6-5 and TRBJ1-5; D is unresolved. Trimming stripped 6 bases from V and 4 bases from J, with 7 bases between. Germline CDR1 is MNHEY and CDR2 is SVGAGI. The CDR3 loop spans 12 amino acids. CDR3 residues: CASRGGNQPQHF. Here the CDR3 DNA reads TGTGCCAGCAGGGGAGGGAATCAGCCCCAGCATTTT.

The rearrangement joins TRBV5-6 to TRBJ2-7, with TRBD1 matching over 11 bases. The CDR3 extends over 16 amino acids. Germline V lookup: CDR1 SGHDT, CDR2 YYEEEE. Trimming cost V 2 bases and J 4 bases; bases outside gene matches: 8. In DNA form, the CDR3 reads TGTGCCAGCAGCTTCCTCCGGGACAGGGGGGGTTACGAGCAGTACTTC. Translating it yields CASSFLRDRGGYEQYF. Based on the CDR3 plus reference TRBV5-6 and TRBJ2-7, the full variable domain is DAGVTQSPTHLIKTRGQQVTLRCSPKSGHDTVSWYQQALGQGPQFIFQYYEEEERQRGNFPDRFSGHQFPNYSSELNVNALLLGDSALYLCASSFLRDRGGYEQYFGPGTRLTVT.

This chain joins TRBV27 and TRBJ2-3, with 9 bases matching TRBD2. The V and J ends lost 10 bases and 3 bases, in that order; junction bases with no gene match: 8. The CDR3 is 14 residues long. CDR1 is MNHEY, CDR2 SMNVEV, per germline (reference sequence). The CDR3 region is CATGPSGTTDTQYF. The CDR3 DNA reads TGTGCCACCGGCCCTAGCGGGACTACAGATACGCAGTATTTT.

In its sample, this clone was seen once. In DNA form, the CDR3 reads TGTGCCAGCAGCCAAATAGACAGCCGGGCGGAAGCTTTCTTT. This translates into CASSQIDSRAEAFF. The chain joins TRBV3-1 (or the pseudogene TRBV3-2) to TRBJ1-1; D is possibly TRBD1 (5 bases). CDR1 and CDR2 from the germline V gene are LGHDT and YNNKEL (reference sequence). The CDR3 is made up of 14 amino acids. V lost 2 bases and J 8 bases, leaving 15 bases between the germline ends.

The gene calls are TRBV18 and TRBJ2-1, with TRBD1 matching over 9 bases. There are 16 residues in the CDR3. V trimming: 1 base; J trimming: 9 bases; junction bases outside the gene matches: 10. Germline V gene lookup returns CDR1 KGHSH and CDR2 LQKENI. This chain's CDR3 is CASSPQGDRVRGEQFF. The CDR3 DNA reads as TGTGCCAGCTCACCACAAGGGGACAGGGTGCGGGGTGAGCAGTTCTTC.

This clone showed up just once. The rearrangement joins TRBV7-3 to TRBJ2-7; 12 nucleotides match TRBD2. The ends lost 6 bases at V and 4 bases at J; junction bases unmatched: 13. Per germline, CDR1 SGHTA and CDR2 FQGTGA. CDR3 length: 17 residues. For the CDR3, the DNA is TGTGCCAGCAGTTTACGGGGTCTAGCGGGAGGGCAATACGAGCAGTACTTC. Its translation: CASSLRGLAGGQYEQYF. Complete variable domain (other parts from reference TRBV7-3 and TRBJ2-7): GAGVSQTPSNKVTEKGKYVELRCDPISGHTALYWYRQSLGQGPEFLIYFQGTGAADDSGLPNDRFFAVRPEGSVSTLKIQRTERGDSAVYLCASSLRGLAGGQYEQYFGPGTRLTVT.

The CDR3, as DNA: TGTGCCAGCAGCTTAGAATTCGGGATTTACAATGAGCAGTTCTTC. Translating it yields CASSLEFGIYNEQFF. The chain combines TRBV7-2 with TRBJ2-1, with D maybe TRBD2 (5 bases). The CDR3 extends over 15 amino acids. Looked up from germline, CDR1 is SGHTA and CDR2 is FQGNSA. The ends were cut back, 1 base at V and 4 bases at J, with 11 bases in the middle. The full variable domain, with the rest looked up from reference TRBV7-2 and TRBJ2-1, is GAGVSQSPSNKVTEKGKDVELRCDPISGHTALYWYRQSLGQGLEFLIYFQGNSAPDKSGLPSDRFSAERTGGSVSTLTIQRTQQEDSAVYLCASSLEFGIYNEQFFGPGTRLTVL.

The J gene is TRBJ2-2, the V gene TRBV7-9; possibly TRBD1 for D (6 bases). V lost 2 bases, J lost 6 bases, and 10 bases lay in between. Germline V gene lookup returns CDR1 SEHNR and CDR2 FQNEAQ (reference sequence). This CDR3 comprises 14 residues. The CDR3 here is CASSLIWGPGELFF. In DNA form, the CDR3 reads TGTGCCAGCAGCTTAATATGGGGGCCCGGGGAGCTGTTTTTT.

V is TRBV27 and J is TRBJ2-7, with 7 bases fitting TRBD1. V lost 6 bases and J lost 3; bases outside the gene matches: 5. CDR1 is MNHEY, CDR2 SMNVEV, per germline (reference sequence). The CDR3 runs 13 residues. CDR3 residues: CASRRDRDYEQYF. Here the CDR3 DNA reads TGTGCCAGCAGGAGGGACAGAGACTACGAGCAGTACTTC.

V and J are TRBV30 and TRBJ1-1; 8 bases fit TRBD1. The CDR3 consists of 13 residues. V lost 2 bases and J lost 4; bases outside the gene matches: 3. Per germline, CDR1 GTSNPN and CDR2 SVGIG (reference sequence). In DNA form, the CDR3 reads TGTGCCTGGAGTCGGCAGGGGGCCACTGAAGCTTTCTTT. Translated: CAWSRQGATEAFF.

The chain carries TRBV4-2 and TRBJ2-5; weak D call: TRBD1 (6 bases). CDR3 size: 13 residues. Germline V gene sequence: CDR1 LGHNA, CDR2 YNFKEQ. Trimming removed 0 bases at V and 5 bases at J, with 7 bases between. The CDR3 bases are TGTGCCAGCAGCCAAGATCAGGGGGAGACCCAGTACTTC. Translation: CASSQDQGETQYF.

The chain links TRBV2 to TRBJ1-2; D unclear. Trimming stripped 3 bases from V and 3 bases from J, with 11 bases between. Germline CDR1 is SNHLY and CDR2 is FYNNEI. The CDR3 covers 14 residues. The CDR3 region has the DNA TGTGCCAGCAGTGATGGCGGGATTGACTATGGCTACACCTTC. It encodes CASSDGGIDYGYTF.

The V gene is TRBV11-2, the J gene TRBJ1-6; D is undetermined. The CDR3 covers 18 residues. V was pared by 1 base and J by 0 bases, with 13 bases between. Germline CDR1 and CDR2: SGHAT and FQNNGV. CDR3 sequence reads: CASSLVGGASSYNSPLHF. CDR3 in DNA: TGTGCCAGCAGCTTAGTGGGTGGAGCTAGCTCCTATAATTCACCCCTCCACTTT.

The V and J genes are TRBV5-4 and TRBJ1-6, with 10 bases identical to TRBD1. Germline V lookup: CDR1 SGHNT, CDR2 YYREEE (reference sequence). The CDR3 totals 13 residues. In nucleotides, the CDR3 is TGTGCTGGGGGGACAGGGGCCTATTCACCCCTCCACTTT. This gives the protein CAGGTGAYSPLHF.

V gene TRBV3-1 (or the pseudogene TRBV3-2) combines with J gene TRBJ1-5; 7 bases map to TRBD1. The CDR3 consists of 13 residues. From germline, CDR1 is LGHDT and CDR2 YNNKEL (reference sequence). V shed 10 bases, J shed 4 bases, and the junction held 7 bases outside the gene matches. CDR3 sequence reads: CATRQGRNQPQHF. The CDR3 nucleotides read TGTGCCACTCGACAGGGAAGGAATCAGCCCCAGCATTTT.

This chain joins TRBV18 and TRBJ1-3; maybe TRBD1 (6 bases). From germline, CDR1 is KGHSH and CDR2 LQKENI. With 0 bases removed from V and 0 bases from J, the gap between germline ends came to 15 bases. The CDR3 has 18 amino acids. This CDR3 is CASSPPGRQDRSGNTIYF. CDR3 DNA sequence: TGTGCCAGCTCACCACCGGGTCGACAGGACCGCTCTGGAAACACCATATATTTT.

Comment on this clone: Germline and junction disagree at one end, which may indicate a read error. The V gene is TRBV7-7, the J gene TRBJ2-1, with TRBD1 matching over 7 bases. Germline V gene sequence: CDR1 SSHAT, CDR2 FNYEAQ (reference sequence). The CDR3 is 15 amino acids. The CDR3 protein is CASSPSGTAANEQFF. CDR3 coding DNA: TGTGCTAGCAGCCCTTCGGGGACAGCGGCCAATGAGCAGTTCTTC.

The J gene is TRBJ1-1, the V gene TRBV6-6; D is ambiguous. Germline CDR1 reads MNHNY; CDR2 reads SVGAGI (reference sequence). V lost 0 bases to trimming and J lost 1 base, with 6 bases between them. This CDR3 comprises 14 residues. CDR3 region: CASSYSGTNTEAFF. The CDR3 bases are TGTGCCAGCAGTTACTCGGGCACGAACACTGAAGCTTTCTTT.

This clone has a single count. The J gene is TRBJ2-7, the V gene TRBV10-3; 9 bases agree with TRBD2. V was pared by 11 bases and J by 3 bases, with 11 bases of the junction left unmatched. In germline, CDR1 is ENHRY, CDR2 SYGVKD. The CDR3 extends over 14 amino acids. This CDR3 reads CASAARSGGYEQYF. CDR3 DNA: TGTGCCTCAGCGGCACGTAGCGGGGGCTACGAGCAGTACTTC.

In its sample, this clone was seen a few times. V usage is TRBV2 and J usage is TRBJ2-3, with D perhaps TRBD1 (5 bases). From germline, CDR1 is SNHLY and CDR2 FYNNEI. The CDR3 is 16 residues long. Trimming took off 10 bases at V and 1 base at J, with 21 bases between the two ends. CDR3 region: CATRPLRGEGTDTQYF. The CDR3 DNA follows: TGTGCCACCAGACCCCTTAGGGGCGAGGGCACAGATACGCAGTATTTT.

The genes are TRBV5-8 and TRBJ1-1; D gene ambiguous. Germline CDR1 reads SGHTS; CDR2 reads YDEGEE. This CDR3 has 13 amino acids. V was pared by 2 bases and J by 1 base, with 6 bases between. The CDR3 reads CASSFAQNTEAFF. Here the CDR3 DNA reads TGTGCCAGCAGCTTCGCGCAGAACACTGAAGCTTTCTTT.